This T cell receptor (beta chain) appears in the sequencing data of a study of blood T cell repertoires in COVID-19. Study-wide background: Material from acute and convalescent COVID-19 was sourced from the United States, Italy and Spain. The analysed material was cDNA or gDNA that came from T cells, B-cell-depleted T cells, or PBMCs.

The V gene's germline CDR1 is SEHNR and CDR2 FQNEAQ (reference sequence). The CDR3 extends over 16 amino acids. V trimming: 5 bases; J trimming: 2 bases; junction bases outside the gene matches: 8. Methods used by the authors: Nucleated cell counts were estimated from reference gene primer amplification. Assay used: immunoSEQ multiplex PCR; TCRdb lists only in-frame clones, some missing. That table furnishes V, J and clone size, whereas the DNA furnished D and trimming. The data hold roughly 360,000 clones, with 70% to 85% observed a single time. The source of this sequence is a human donor with acute or convalescent COVID-19. The donor label of this sample is uncertain. The sample consisted of peripheral blood. The J gene is TRBJ2-3, the V gene TRBV7-9; TRBD1 aligns across 9 bases. CDR3 nucleotide sequence: TGTGCCAGCAGCCGACGGACAGGGGCCAACACAGATACGCAGTATTTT. This translates into CASSRRTGANTDTQYF. Complete variable domain (other parts from reference TRBV7-9 and TRBJ2-3): DTGVSQNPRHKITKRGQNVTFRCDPISEHNRLYWYRQTLGQGPEFLTYFQNEAQLEKSRLLSDRFSAERPKGSFSTLEIQRTEQGDSAMYLCASSRRTGANTDTQYFGPGTRLTVL.